This TCR beta chain derives from a study of spatial heterogeneity in lung cancer. For the study at large: The count of detected beta-chain sequences consistently exceeded that of alpha-chain sequences. In raw reads, more than nine appearances on average were recorded for each unique TCR and UMI combination.

The sample holds many counts of this clonotype. Its matching antigen is unknown. The CDR3 runs 15 residues. Trimming removed 2 bases at V and 4 bases at J, with 12 bases between. Germline CDR1 MNHNY, CDR2 SVGAGI (reference sequence). Time point reported: sample taken at primary tumor resection. TCRs were sequenced from unsorted whole RNA of tumor, nontumor lung or PBMC. Whole-study results and caveats: One measure, the expanded intratumoral alpha and beta TCR count, tracked tumor mutation counts. Alpha chains reached an estimated coverage of around 6.5% of tumor T cells, and beta chains approximately 13%.

TCRdb independently ran MiXCR on the 5' RACE reads; one entry per CDR3 protein. Among about 100,000 distinct CDR3 sequences listed, 4.4% were seen once. This TCR was recovered from a male donor with early-stage non-small cell lung cancer. This chain uses TRBV6-6 with TRBJ1-5, with D uncertain. The sequenced sample was lung tumor tissue, obtained at surgery. The CDR3 reads CASSYGQARNQPQHF. CDR3 nucleotides: TGTGCCAGCAGTTACGGTCAGGCGAGGAATCAGCCCCAGCATTTT.